This T cell receptor beta chain derives from a study of radiotherapy plus CTLA-4 blockade in lung cancer (dated by TCRdb to the late 2010s). For context, the study as a whole: Objective responses were observed in approximately 17% of enrolled patients, and disease control was achieved in 25% to 40%.

As for this clone: Its target antigen remains unknown. Base-call qualities are not available, and no considerably larger clone is one nucleotide away.

The germline V gene specifies KGHSH as CDR1 and LQKENI as CDR2. Between the V and J ends, shortened by 6 bases and 2 bases respectively, the junction contains 23 bases. The cysteine opens and the phenylalanine closes a CDR3 of 18 amino acids. This entry keeps only the CDR3 DNA: 54 bases, framed from base 1. The library was produced with the immunoSEQ multiplex PCR assay. Drawn from immuneACCESS, this table holds only the in-frame rearrangements with V and J called that TCRdb kept. Clones are partly lost; checked studies trace under half to an unresolved V gene and leave the rest unexplained. The sample records about 62,000 clones, roughly 80% of which are singletons. Approximately 4.5% of the sample comes from the top ten. Broad study findings and their caveats: The strongest predictors of response, as reported, were early dynamic changes in blood T cell clones along with a rise in serum interferon-beta after radiation. After treatment with radiotherapy and ipilimumab, TCR clones that came from tumors expanded in the peripheral blood.

The study evaluated CTLA-4 blockade (ipilimumab) given together with focal radiation therapy in patients who had chemo-refractory metastatic non-small-cell lung cancer. The chain uses TRBV18 and TRBJ1-5, with a weak D call of TRBD1 (6 bases match). The specimen comprised peripheral blood, sampled from a patient treated with radiotherapy plus ipilimumab. The clonotype originates from a human donor with non-small cell lung cancer who had a complete response to radiotherapy plus ipilimumab. At the DNA level, the sequence is TGTGCCAGCTCCCCTCAAACAGGGCCCTATAGGGGCAATCAGCCCCAGCATTTT. This is translated as CASSPQTGPYRGNQPQHF.